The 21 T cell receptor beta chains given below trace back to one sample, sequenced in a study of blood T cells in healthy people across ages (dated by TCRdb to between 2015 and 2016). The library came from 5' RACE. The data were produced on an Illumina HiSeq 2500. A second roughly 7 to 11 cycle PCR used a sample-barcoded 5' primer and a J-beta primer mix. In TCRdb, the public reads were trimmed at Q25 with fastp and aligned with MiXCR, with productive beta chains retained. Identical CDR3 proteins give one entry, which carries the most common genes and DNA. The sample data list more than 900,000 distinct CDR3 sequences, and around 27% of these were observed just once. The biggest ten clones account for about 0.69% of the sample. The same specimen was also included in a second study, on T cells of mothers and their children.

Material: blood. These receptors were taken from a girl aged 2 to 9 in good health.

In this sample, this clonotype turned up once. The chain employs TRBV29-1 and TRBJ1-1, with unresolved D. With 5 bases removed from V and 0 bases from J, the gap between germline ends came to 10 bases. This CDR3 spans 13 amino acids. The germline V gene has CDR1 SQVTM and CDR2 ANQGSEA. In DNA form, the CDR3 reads TGCAGCGTTAAGGGCAGAATGAACACTGAAGCTTTCTTT. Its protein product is CSVKGRMNTEAFF.

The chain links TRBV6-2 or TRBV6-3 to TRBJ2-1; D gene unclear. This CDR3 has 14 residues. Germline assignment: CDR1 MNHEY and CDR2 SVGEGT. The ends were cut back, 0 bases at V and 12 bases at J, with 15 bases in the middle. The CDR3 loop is CASSYSGAHMWQFF. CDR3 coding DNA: TGTGCCAGCAGTTACTCGGGTGCACACATGTGGCAGTTCTTC.

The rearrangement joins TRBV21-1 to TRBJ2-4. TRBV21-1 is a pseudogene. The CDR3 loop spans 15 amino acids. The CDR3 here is CASSKQSIAKNIQYF. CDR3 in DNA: TGTGCCAGCAGCAAACAATCCATAGCCAAAAACATTCAGTACTTC.

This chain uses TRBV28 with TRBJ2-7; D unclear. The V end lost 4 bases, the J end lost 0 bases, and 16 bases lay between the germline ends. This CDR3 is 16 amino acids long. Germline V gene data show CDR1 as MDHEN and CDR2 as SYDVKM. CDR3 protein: CASSSPRQKISYEQYF. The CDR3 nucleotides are TGTGCCAGCAGTTCCCCTAGACAAAAAATCTCCTACGAGCAGTACTTC.

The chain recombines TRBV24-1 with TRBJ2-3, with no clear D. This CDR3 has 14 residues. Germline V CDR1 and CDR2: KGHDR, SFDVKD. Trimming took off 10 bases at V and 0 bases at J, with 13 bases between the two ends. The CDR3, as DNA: TGTGCCACTTTCGGTCGGGCTAGCACAGATACGCAGTATTTT. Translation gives CATFGRASTDTQYF.

CDR3 bases: TGTGCCAGCAGCCCCACTTGGCTAGCGATAGATACGCAGTATTTT. Protein: CASSPTWLAIDTQYF. The genes are TRBV3-1 and TRBJ2-3, with D perhaps TRBD2 (6 bases). The germline V and J ends were trimmed by 4 bases and 5 bases, with 16 bases remaining between them. The CDR3 length is 15 residues. The germline V gene encodes CDR1 LGHDT and CDR2 YNNKEL (reference sequence).

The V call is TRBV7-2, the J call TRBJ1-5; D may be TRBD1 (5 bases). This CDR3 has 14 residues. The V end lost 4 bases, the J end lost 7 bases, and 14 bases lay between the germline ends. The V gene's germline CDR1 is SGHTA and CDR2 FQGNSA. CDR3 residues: CASSSGRGYQPQHF. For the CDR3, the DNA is TGTGCCAGCAGCTCTGGACGGGGGTACCAGCCCCAGCATTTT. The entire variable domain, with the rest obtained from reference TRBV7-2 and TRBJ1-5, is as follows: GAGVSQSPSNKVTEKGKDVELRCDPISGHTALYWYRQSLGQGLEFLIYFQGNSAPDKSGLPSDRFSAERTGGSVSTLTIQRTQQEDSAVYLCASSSGRGYQPQHFGDGTRLSIL.

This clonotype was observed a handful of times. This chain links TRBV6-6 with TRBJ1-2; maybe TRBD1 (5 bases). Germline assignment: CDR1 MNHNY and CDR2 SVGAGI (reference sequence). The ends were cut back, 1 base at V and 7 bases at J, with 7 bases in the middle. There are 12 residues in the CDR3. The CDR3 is CASSYLGGGYTF. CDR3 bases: TGTGCCAGCAGTTACTTGGGGGGTGGCTACACCTTC.

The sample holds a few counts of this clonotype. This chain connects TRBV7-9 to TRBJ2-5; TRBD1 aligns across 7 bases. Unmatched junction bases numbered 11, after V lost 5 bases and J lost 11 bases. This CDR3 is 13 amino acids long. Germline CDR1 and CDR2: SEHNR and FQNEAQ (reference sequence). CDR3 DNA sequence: TGTGCCAGCAGCCCTCCAGGGGGAAGAGAGCAGTACTTC. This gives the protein CASSPPGGREQYF.

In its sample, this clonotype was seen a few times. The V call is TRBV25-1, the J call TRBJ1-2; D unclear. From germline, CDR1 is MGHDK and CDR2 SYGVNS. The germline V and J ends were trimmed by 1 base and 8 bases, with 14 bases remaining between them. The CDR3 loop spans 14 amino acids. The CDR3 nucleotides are TGTGCCAGCAGTGAATTGGACTCCTTGGAGGGCTACACCTTC. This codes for CASSELDSLEGYTF.

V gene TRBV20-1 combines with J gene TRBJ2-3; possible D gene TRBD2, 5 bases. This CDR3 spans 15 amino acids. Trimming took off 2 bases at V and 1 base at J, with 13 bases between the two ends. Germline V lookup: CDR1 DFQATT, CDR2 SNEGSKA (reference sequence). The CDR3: CSARKAALGTDTQYF. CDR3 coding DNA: TGCAGTGCTAGAAAAGCGGCCCTGGGCACAGATACGCAGTATTTT.

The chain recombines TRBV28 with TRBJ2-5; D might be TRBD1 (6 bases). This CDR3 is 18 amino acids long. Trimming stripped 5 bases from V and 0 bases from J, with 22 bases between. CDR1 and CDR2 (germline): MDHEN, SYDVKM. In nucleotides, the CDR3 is TGTGCCAGCAGTCGACGAAACCCCGGGACAAAGTACCAAGAGACCCAGTACTTC. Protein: CASSRRNPGTKYQETQYF.

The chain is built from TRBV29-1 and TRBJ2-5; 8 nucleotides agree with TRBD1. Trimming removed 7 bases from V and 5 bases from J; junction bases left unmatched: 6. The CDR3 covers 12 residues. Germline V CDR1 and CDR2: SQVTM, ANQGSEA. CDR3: CSGSGGLETQYF. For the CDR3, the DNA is TGCAGCGGGTCAGGGGGCCTGGAGACCCAGTACTTC.

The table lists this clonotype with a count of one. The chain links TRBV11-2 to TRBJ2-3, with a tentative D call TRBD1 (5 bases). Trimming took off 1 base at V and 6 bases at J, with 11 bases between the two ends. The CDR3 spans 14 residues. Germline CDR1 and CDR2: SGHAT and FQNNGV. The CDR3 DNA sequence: TGTGCCAGCAGCTTAGCCCGGACATCCGATACGCAGTATTTT. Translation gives CASSLARTSDTQYF.

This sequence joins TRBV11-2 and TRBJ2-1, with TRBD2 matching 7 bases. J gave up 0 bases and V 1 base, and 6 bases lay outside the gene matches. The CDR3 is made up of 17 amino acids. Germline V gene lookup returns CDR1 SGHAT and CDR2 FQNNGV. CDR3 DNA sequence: TGTGCCAGCAGCTTAGGGGTAGCGGGTGCCTCCTACAATGAGCAGTTCTTC. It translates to CASSLGVAGASYNEQFF.

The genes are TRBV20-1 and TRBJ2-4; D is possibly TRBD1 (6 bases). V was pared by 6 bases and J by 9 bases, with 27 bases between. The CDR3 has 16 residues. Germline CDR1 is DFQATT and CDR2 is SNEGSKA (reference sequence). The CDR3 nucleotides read TGCAGTGCCCCAAATCCTACCTTAAGACAGGATGGCATTCAGTACTTC. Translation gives CSAPNPTLRQDGIQYF.

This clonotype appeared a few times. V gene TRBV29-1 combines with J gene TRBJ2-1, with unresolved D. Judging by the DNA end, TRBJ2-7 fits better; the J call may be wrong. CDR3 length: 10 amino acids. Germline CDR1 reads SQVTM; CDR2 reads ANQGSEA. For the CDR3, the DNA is TGCAGCGTTGTAGAATACGAGCAGTACTTC. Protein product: CSVVEYEQYF.

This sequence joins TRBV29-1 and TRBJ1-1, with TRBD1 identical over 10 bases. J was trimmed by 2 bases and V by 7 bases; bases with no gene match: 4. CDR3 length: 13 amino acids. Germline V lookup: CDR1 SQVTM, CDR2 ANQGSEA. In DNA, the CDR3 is TGCAGCGCCACGACAGGGGGCAACACTGAAGCTTTCTTT. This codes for CSATTGGNTEAFF.

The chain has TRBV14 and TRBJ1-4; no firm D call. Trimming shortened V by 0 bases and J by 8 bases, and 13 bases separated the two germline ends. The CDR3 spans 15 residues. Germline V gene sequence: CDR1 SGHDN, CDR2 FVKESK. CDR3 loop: CASSQDRGLWEKLFF. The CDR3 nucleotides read TGTGCCAGCAGCCAAGATCGGGGTTTGTGGGAAAAACTGTTTTTT.

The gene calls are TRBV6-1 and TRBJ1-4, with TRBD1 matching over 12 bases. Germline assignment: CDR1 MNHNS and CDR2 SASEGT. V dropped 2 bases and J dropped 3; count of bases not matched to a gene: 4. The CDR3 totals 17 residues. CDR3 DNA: TGTGCCAGCAGTGAACGGGGACAGGGGGCATCTAATGAAAAACTGTTTTTT. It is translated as CASSERGQGASNEKLFF.

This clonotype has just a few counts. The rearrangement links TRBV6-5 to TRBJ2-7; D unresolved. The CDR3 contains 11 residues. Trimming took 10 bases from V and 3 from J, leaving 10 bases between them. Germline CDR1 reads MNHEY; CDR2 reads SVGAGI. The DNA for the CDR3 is TGTGCCACCATAGAAGACTACGAGCAGTACTTC. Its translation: CATIEDYEQYF.